One sample yielded the 14 T cell receptor beta chains listed below, sequenced in a study of blood T cell repertoires in COVID-19. The method was immunoSEQ multiplex PCR; TCRdb's version includes in-frame clones alone and lacks a portion of them. Found here are 250,000 to 350,000 clones, about 88% of them singletons; the top ten hold about 1.5%. Sequenced input: peripheral blood. The source is a human donor with COVID-19, enrolled during active disease. The donor label of this sample is uncertain.

This clone was detected a few times. V is TRBV7-3 and J is TRBJ2-7; a possible D gene is TRBD2 (6 bases). The germline V and J ends were trimmed by 1 base and 4 bases, with 14 bases remaining between them. This CDR3 has 15 residues. Germline V gene data show CDR1 as SGHTA and CDR2 as FQGTGA. This CDR3 is CASSLRSAGPYEQYF. Written as DNA, the CDR3 is TGTGCCAGCAGCTTAAGAAGTGCGGGGCCATACGAGCAGTACTTC.

This clone has a single count. The chain carries TRBV4-1 and TRBJ1-4, with D possibly matching TRBD1 (5 bases). The germline CDR1 and CDR2 sequences are MGHRA and YSYEKL. This CDR3 spans 15 amino acids. The V end lost 0 bases, the J end lost 8 bases, and 13 bases lay between the germline ends. CDR3 bases: TGCGCCAGCAGCCAAGACAGGGCGGGATTCGAAAAACTGTTTTTT. Translating gives CASSQDRAGFEKLFF.

The chain employs TRBV19 and TRBJ2-1, with 10 bases aligning to TRBD1. Unmatched junction bases numbered 9, after V lost 6 bases and J lost 13 bases. Per germline, CDR1 LNHDA and CDR2 SQIVND (reference sequence). The CDR3 is 13 residues long. This CDR3 reads CASSPGGDRGQFF. In nucleotides, the CDR3 is TGTGCCAGTAGCCCCGGGGGGGACAGGGGACAGTTCTTC.

This rearrangement joins TRBV15 to TRBJ2-1; 9 bases agree with TRBD1. The V segment lost 0 bases and the J segment 7 bases; nucleotides outside the gene matches: 10. The CDR3 is 17 residues long. Per germline, CDR1 LNHNV and CDR2 YYDKDF (reference sequence). The CDR3 sequence is CATSRDYQGTGRNEQFF. Here the CDR3 DNA reads TGTGCCACCAGCAGAGACTATCAAGGGACAGGGCGGAATGAGCAGTTCTTC.

The chain employs TRBV9 and TRBJ2-1; 10 bases map to TRBD2. Unmatched junction bases numbered 6, after V lost 4 bases and J lost 2 bases. The germline CDR1 and CDR2 sequences are SGDLS and YYNGEE. The CDR3 consists of 16 residues. The CDR3: CASSFITSGTYNEQFF. CDR3 bases: TGTGCCAGCAGCTTCATTACTAGCGGGACCTACAATGAGCAGTTCTTC. Using reference TRBV9 and TRBJ2-1 for the parts outside the CDR3, the full variable domain is DSGVTQTPKHLITATGQRVTLRCSPRSGDLSVYWYQQSLDQGLQFLIQYYNGEERAKGNILERFSAQQFPDLHSELNLSSLELGDSALYFCASSFITSGTYNEQFFGPGTRLTVL.

This CDR3 reads CASSPERQGVWYTF. The CDR3 DNA is TGTGCCAGCAGCCCCGAACGACAGGGGGTTTGGTACACCTTC. This chain links TRBV3-1 (or the pseudogene TRBV3-2) with TRBJ1-2; 9 bases match TRBD1. Germline trimming cut 4 bases from V and 11 bases from J; bases unmatched to any gene: 11. The CDR3 consists of 14 residues. Germline V lookup: CDR1 LGHDT, CDR2 YNNKEL (reference sequence).

This chain links TRBV5-6 with TRBJ1-5, with D uncertain. Germline lookup yields CDR1 SGHDT and CDR2 YYEEEE. CDR3 size: 12 residues. V was pared by 3 bases and J by 9 bases, with 10 bases between. The CDR3 sequence is CASSWGEGPQHF. The CDR3 DNA follows: TGTGCCAGCAGCTGGGGAGAGGGGCCCCAGCATTTT.

V and J are TRBV6-5 and TRBJ1-1, with D tentatively TRBD1 (5 bases). Trimming took off 10 bases at V and 2 bases at J, with 14 bases between the two ends. The CDR3 consists of 13 residues. The germline gives CDR1 MNHEY, CDR2 SVGAGI. The CDR3 nucleotides read TGTGCCACCGCCAGGCAGGGAAACACTGAAGCTTTCTTT. Translation: CATARQGNTEAFF.

The rearrangement joins TRBV7-2 to TRBJ2-3; 10 positions match TRBD2. Germline V gene sequence: CDR1 SGHTA, CDR2 FQGNSA. CDR3 length: 15 residues. The V gene end was trimmed by 2 bases and the J gene end by 3 bases; junction bases not matched to a gene: 2. The chain's CDR3 is CASSLYSGRTDTQYF. CDR3 nucleotides: TGTGCCAGCAGCTTATATAGCGGGAGGACAGATACGCAGTATTTT.

This chain links TRBV9 with TRBJ2-5; 7 bases align to TRBD2. The CDR3 consists of 15 residues. Germline V lookup: CDR1 SGDLS, CDR2 YYNGEE. V trimming: 4 bases; J trimming: 5 bases; junction bases outside the gene matches: 11. CDR3 nucleotides: TGTGCCAGCAGCTTTTGGGGGGGAGGCGGGGAGACCCAGTACTTC. The encoded protein is CASSFWGGGGETQYF. The entire variable domain, with the rest obtained from reference TRBV9 and TRBJ2-5, is as follows: DSGVTQTPKHLITATGQRVTLRCSPRSGDLSVYWYQQSLDQGLQFLIQYYNGEERAKGNILERFSAQQFPDLHSELNLSSLELGDSALYFCASSFWGGGGETQYFGPGTRLLVL.

The rearrangement uses TRBV18 and TRBJ1-1, with a tentative D call TRBD1 (6 bases). The CDR3 consists of 14 residues. Looked up from germline, CDR1 is KGHSH and CDR2 is LQKENI. V was cut by 1 base and J by 4 bases, with 10 bases left in between. Written as DNA, the CDR3 is TGTGCCAGCTCACCACTGAGAGGGGGCACTGAAGCTTTCTTT. It specifies CASSPLRGGTEAFF.

V and J are TRBV6-5 and TRBJ1-1; TRBD1 is a possible D gene (5 bases). Germline loops: CDR1 MNHEY, CDR2 SVGAGI. Between the trimmed V and J ends, which lost 6 bases and 4 bases, there was a span of 18 bases. The CDR3 runs 15 residues. CDR3 DNA: TGTGCCAGCAGCCAAGGGTGGCAGGGAGGCACTGAAGCTTTCTTT. Translated, it gives CASSQGWQGGTEAFF.

The chain combines TRBV28 with TRBJ2-1; weak D call: TRBD1 (5 bases). Germline V gene data show CDR1 as MDHEN and CDR2 as SYDVKM. The V and J ends lost 6 bases and 8 bases respectively, with 11 bases between them. The CDR3 has 12 amino acids. CDR3: CASSPQAYEQFF. For the CDR3, the DNA is TGTGCCAGCAGCCCACAGGCGTATGAGCAGTTCTTC.

The gene calls are TRBV7-9 and TRBJ2-2, with 13 bases matching TRBD2. The CDR3 has 16 residues. The V segment lost 4 bases and the J segment 6 bases; nucleotides outside the gene matches: 5. From germline, CDR1 is SEHNR and CDR2 FQNEAQ (reference sequence). The CDR3 spells CASSSGLAGIPGELFF. Here the CDR3 DNA reads TGTGCCAGCAGCTCGGGACTAGCGGGAATACCCGGGGAGCTGTTTTTT. The whole variable domain, remainder taken from reference TRBV7-9 and TRBJ2-2, is DTGVSQNPRHKITKRGQNVTFRCDPISEHNRLYWYRQTLGQGPEFLTYFQNEAQLEKSRLLSDRFSAERPKGSFSTLEIQRTEQGDSAMYLCASSSGLAGIPGELFFGEGSRLTVL.